This TCR beta chain originates from a study of T-cell reconstitution after alpha-beta-depleted transplantation in children. Regarding the study as a whole: T-cell counts and diversity at one year post-transplant came mainly from newly produced T cells. As was reported, about two months after transplant, alpha-beta T cells came from several hundred expanded graft clones. Several patients had high TCRbeta diversity at day 60; it came from surviving recipient T cells and thymic progenitors.

This clonotype was observed many times. Its specificity is not known. TCRbeta library preparation incorporated unique molecular identifiers. From the PCR reads, TCRdb called clonotypes with MiXCR, one entry per CDR3 protein. The table records 440,000 or so distinct CDR3 sequences, around two fifths of them present only once. The TCR sequence derives from a girl aged 2 to 9 with aplastic anemia, due to receive a stem cell transplant. Specimen: PBMCs, collected before TCRalphabeta/CD19-depleted stem cell transplant.

The CDR3 region is CASSQENIIGELFF. The DNA for the CDR3 is TGTGCCAGCAGCCAAGAAAATATAATCGGGGAGCTGTTTTTT. The chain joins TRBV4-2 to TRBJ2-2; D gene uncertain. V lost 0 bases and J 7 bases, leaving 9 bases between the germline ends. Germline loops: CDR1 LGHNA, CDR2 YNFKEQ. The length of the CDR3 is 14 residues.